The rows below give T cell receptor beta chains drawn from one sample of a study of blood T cells in healthy people across ages. MiXCR was run by TCRdb on the 5' RACE reads, yielding one entry per CDR3 protein. The table has 550,000 to 700,000 distinct CDR3 sequences, 27% seen once; the top ten hold about 18%. The sequencing input was blood. These TCRs come from a woman in her 70s in good health. Each CDR3 is given with its conserved first and last residue. A D gene is named only where the DNA matches it firmly. The size entry is marked missing in some rows and otherwise reads once, few, many or a size class.

abundance,v_gene,d_gene,j_gene,CDR3aa,CDR3nt
NA,TRBV20-1,NA,TRBJ2-3,CSARVEYTDTQYF,TGCAGTGCTAGAGTTGAGTACACAGATACGCAGTATTTT
NA,TRBV24-1,NA,TRBJ2-2,CATSENYRQTGELFF,TGTGCCACCAGTGAGAACTACCGACAGACCGGGGAGCTGTTTTTT
NA,TRBV9,NA,TRBJ2-2,CASSVGLSTGELFF,TGTGCCAGCAGCGTAGGGCTGTCCACCGGGGAGCTGTTTTTT
few,TRBV3-1,NA,TRBJ2-7,CASSQAAHYEQYF,TGTGCCAGCAGCCAAGCCGCGCACTACGAGCAGTACTTC
NA,TRBV6-5,TRBD1,TRBJ1-5,CASSNRDRDRPQHF,TGTGCCAGCAGTAACCGGGACAGGGATCGGCCCCAGCATTTT
few,TRBV6-1,NA,TRBJ2-7,CASSPRIGRSYEQYF,TGTGCCAGCAGCCCAAGGATAGGGAGATCCTACGAGCAGTACTTC
NA,TRBV11-2,TRBD2,TRBJ2-5,CASSSLGGGGQETQYF,TGTGCCAGCAGCTCTCTCGGCGGCGGGGGGCAAGAGACCCAGTACTTC
NA,TRBV3-1,NA,TRBJ2-7,CASSRVGEQYF,TGTGCCAGCAGCCGGGTGGGCGAGCAGTACTTC
NA,TRBV4-3,NA,TRBJ1-2,CARSQETQVSGYPF,TGCGCCCGCAGCCAAGAAACCCAGGTGTCAGGCTACCCCTTC
few,TRBV29-1,NA,TRBJ2-1,CSVTSGSSYNEQFF,TGCAGCGTGACGAGCGGTTCCTCCTACAATGAGCAGTTCTTC
NA,TRBV7-9,TRBD1,TRBJ1-2,CASNPTNRGQSGYTF,TGTGCCAGCAACCCAACTAACAGGGGGCAGAGTGGCTACACCTTC
few,TRBV7-6,NA,TRBJ2-7,CASSLVAPTRLPFYEQYF,TGTGCCAGCAGCTTAGTGGCTCCCACCCGGTTACCTTTTTACGAGCAGTACTTC
few,TRBV7-2,NA,TRBJ1-2,CASSLASAGGVDGYTF,TGTGCCAGCAGCTTAGCCTCGGCAGGAGGCGTAGATGGCTACACCTTC
few,TRBV10-3,NA,TRBJ1-3,CAIRQGNTIYF,TGTGCCATCAGACAGGGAAACACCATATATTTT
NA,TRBV4-3,NA,TRBJ1-3,CASSPNAWRSSGNTIYF,TGCGCCAGCAGCCCGAACGCCTGGAGGTCCTCTGGAAACACCATATATTTT
many,TRBV12-3/TRBV12-4,NA,TRBJ1-3,CASSLGDRYAGNTIYF,TGTGCCAGCAGTTTAGGAGACCGCTATGCTGGAAACACCATATATTTT
NA,TRBV20-1,TRBD2,TRBJ2-2,CSASAVSGAGELFF,TGCAGTGCTAGTGCTGTCAGCGGGGCGGGGGAGCTGTTTTTT
few,TRBV7-2,NA,TRBJ2-1,CASSLVRDNEQFF,TGTGCCAGCAGCTTAGTCCGGGACAATGAGCAGTTCTTC
NA,TRBV19,TRBD1,TRBJ2-5,CASSMGLTGTGETQYF,TGTGCCAGTAGTATGGGGTTGACAGGGACGGGAGAGACCCAGTACTTC
NA,TRBV6-1,NA,TRBJ2-1,CASSEGLTGGDEQFF,TGTGCCAGCAGTGAAGGACTCACGGGGGGCGATGAGCAGTTCTTC
many,TRBV6-2/TRBV6-3,NA,TRBJ2-7,CASSYGGVEQYF,TGTGCCAGCAGTTACGGTGGAGTCGAGCAGTACTTC
NA,TRBV7-6,NA,TRBJ2-2,CASRRNTGELFF,TGTGCCAGCAGGAGAAACACCGGGGAGCTGTTTTTT
few,TRBV4-1,NA,TRBJ1-3,CASSQDFGAVNTIYF,TGCGCCAGCAGCCAAGATTTCGGGGCGGTGAACACCATATATTTT